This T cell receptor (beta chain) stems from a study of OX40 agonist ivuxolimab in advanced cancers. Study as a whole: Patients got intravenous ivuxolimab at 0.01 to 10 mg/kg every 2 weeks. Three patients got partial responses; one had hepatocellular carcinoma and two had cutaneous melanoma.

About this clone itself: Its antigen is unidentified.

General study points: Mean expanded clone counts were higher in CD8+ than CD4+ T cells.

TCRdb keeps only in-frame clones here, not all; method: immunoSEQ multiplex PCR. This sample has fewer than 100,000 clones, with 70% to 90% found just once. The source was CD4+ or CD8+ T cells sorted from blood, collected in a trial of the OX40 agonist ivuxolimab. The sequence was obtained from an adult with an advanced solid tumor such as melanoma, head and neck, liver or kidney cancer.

DNA for the CDR3: TGTGCCAGCAGTGACCCGCGATCGCCCCAGGAGTACAATGAGCAGTTCTTC. Amino acids: CASSDPRSPQEYNEQFF. This chain uses TRBV6-4 with TRBJ2-1; D is uncertain. This CDR3 spans 17 amino acids. From germline, CDR1 is MRHNA and CDR2 SNTAGT. Trimming took off 2 bases at V and 4 bases at J, with 18 bases between the two ends.